The T cell receptor beta chain under discussion was sequenced for a study of persistence of HIV-infected CD4 T cells. Of note for this clone: The antigen is undetermined.

An overlapping HIV-1 Gag peptide pool stimulated these cells at approximately 1 ug/peptide/mL. Sorting selected CD4+ T cells upregulating both CD40 ligand and CD69. PBMCs were depleted of CD8+ T cells before stimulation. A roughly 17-hour stimulation of CD8-depleted PBMCs used anti-CD28/CD49d costimulation, CD40-blocking antibody and enfuvirtide. Sequencing used immunoSEQ version 4 in survey mode. Measured with immunoSEQ multiplex PCR; TCRdb has only the in-frame clones, and not every one. Here the sample spans under 20,000 clones, more than 55% being singletons. Sequences were derived from CD4+ T cells sorted from PBMCs after roughly 18-hour stimulation, sampled from a patient who received antiretroviral therapy. The receptor's source is an adult woman with HIV who was CMV-seropositive.

The CDR3 spells CASSPLDRVRNTAFF. The CDR3 DNA reads as TGTGCCAGCAGCCCCCTTGACAGGGTGAGAAATACGGCTTTCTTT. The rearrangement joins TRBV25-1 to TRBJ1-1; TRBD1 matches at 7 bases. Germline CDR1 is MGHDK and CDR2 is SYGVNS. J gave up 11 bases and V 6 bases, and 18 bases lay outside the gene matches. The CDR3 totals 15 residues.